The present entry profiles one T cell receptor beta chain with its context. The target antigen is unknown. This specimen comes from a study of Tregs in tolerant kidney transplant recipients. The study's findings and limits: In tolerant patients, donor-specific Tregs outgrew total Tregs, suggesting antigen-driven expansion. Findings come from small patient numbers and require larger validation.

Unstimulated regulatory T cells (CD4+CD25+CD127-), CD4+CD25- non-regulatory cells, CD4 and CD8 cells were FACS-sorted from thawed PBMCs. Here immunoSEQ multiplex PCR was the method, and the copy in TCRdb shows in-frame clones only, minus some. The sample table includes about 48,000 clones. This receptor was identified in a human donor who received a combined kidney and bone marrow transplant. The sample in question was CD4+ T cells from blood, obtained before the transplant.

This CDR3 is CASSGGSPYNEQFF. The CDR3 DNA, read in part, is TGTGCCAGCAGTGGGGGCTCCCCCTACAATGAG. The V gene is TRBV6-1, the J gene TRBJ2-1, with a weak D call TRBD1 (5 bases). The CDR3 is cut off 3 residues early in the read; its end comes from the germline J gene. The CDR3 totals 14 residues. V dropped 4 bases and J dropped 2 bases, with 9 bases sitting between them. The germline CDR1 and CDR2 sequences are MNHNS and SASEGT.